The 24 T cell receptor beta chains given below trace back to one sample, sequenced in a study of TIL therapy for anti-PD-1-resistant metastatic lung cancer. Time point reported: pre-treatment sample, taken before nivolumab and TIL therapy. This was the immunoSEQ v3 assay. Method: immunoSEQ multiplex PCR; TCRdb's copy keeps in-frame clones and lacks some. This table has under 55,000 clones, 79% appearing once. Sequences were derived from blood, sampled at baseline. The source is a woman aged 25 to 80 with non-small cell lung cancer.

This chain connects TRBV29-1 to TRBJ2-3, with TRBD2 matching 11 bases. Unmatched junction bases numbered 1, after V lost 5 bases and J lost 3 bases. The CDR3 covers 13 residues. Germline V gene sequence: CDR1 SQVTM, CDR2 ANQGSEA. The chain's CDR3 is CSVLAGGTDTQYF. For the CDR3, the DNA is TGCAGCGTTCTAGCGGGAGGTACAGATACGCAGTATTTT.

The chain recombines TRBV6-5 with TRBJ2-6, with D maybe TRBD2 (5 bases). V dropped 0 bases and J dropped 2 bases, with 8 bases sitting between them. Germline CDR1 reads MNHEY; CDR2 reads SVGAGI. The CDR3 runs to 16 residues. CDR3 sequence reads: CASSYSPGAGANVLTF. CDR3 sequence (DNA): TGTGCCAGCAGTTACTCTCCCGGGGCTGGGGCCAACGTCCTGACTTTC.

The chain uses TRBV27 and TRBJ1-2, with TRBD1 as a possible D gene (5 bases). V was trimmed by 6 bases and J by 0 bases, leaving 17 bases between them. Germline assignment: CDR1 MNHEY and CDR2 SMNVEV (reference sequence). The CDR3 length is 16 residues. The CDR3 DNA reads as TGTGCCAGCAGGGCTTCTGGGACGGCAGCTAACTATGGCTACACCTTC. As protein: CASRASGTAANYGYTF.

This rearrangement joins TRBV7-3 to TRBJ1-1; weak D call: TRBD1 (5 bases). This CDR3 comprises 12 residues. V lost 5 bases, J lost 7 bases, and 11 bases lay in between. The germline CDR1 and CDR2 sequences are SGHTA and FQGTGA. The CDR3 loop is CASSRDGFEAFF. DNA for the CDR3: TGTGCCAGCAGCCGGGACGGTTTTGAAGCTTTCTTT. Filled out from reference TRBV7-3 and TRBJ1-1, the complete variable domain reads GAGVSQTPSNKVTEKGKYVELRCDPISGHTALYWYRQSLGQGPEFLIYFQGTGAADDSGLPNDRFFAVRPEGSVSTLKIQRTERGDSAVYLCASSRDGFEAFFGQGTRLTVV.

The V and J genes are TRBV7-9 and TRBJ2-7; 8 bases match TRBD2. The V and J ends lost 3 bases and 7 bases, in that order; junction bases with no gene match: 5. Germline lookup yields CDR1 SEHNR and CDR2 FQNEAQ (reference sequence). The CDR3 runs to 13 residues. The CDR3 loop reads CASSFGRGGEQYF. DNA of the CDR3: TGTGCCAGCAGCTTCGGACGGGGGGGAGAGCAGTACTTC. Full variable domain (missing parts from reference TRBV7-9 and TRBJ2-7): DTGVSQNPRHKITKRGQNVTFRCDPISEHNRLYWYRQTLGQGPEFLTYFQNEAQLEKSRLLSDRFSAERPKGSFSTLEIQRTEQGDSAMYLCASSFGRGGEQYFGPGTRLTVT.

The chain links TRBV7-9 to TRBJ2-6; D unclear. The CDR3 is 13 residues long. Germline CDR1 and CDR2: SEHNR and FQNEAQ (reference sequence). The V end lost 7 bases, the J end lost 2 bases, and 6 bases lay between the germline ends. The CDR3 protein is CASIPTGANVLTF. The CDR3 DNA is TGTGCCAGCATCCCGACTGGGGCCAACGTCCTGACTTTC.

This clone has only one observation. CDR3 DNA: TGCGCCAGCAGCCAAGGGAAGGGACTCTATGGCTACACCTTC. The encoded protein is CASSQGKGLYGYTF. V usage is TRBV4-1 and J usage is TRBJ1-2; tentative D call: TRBD1 (5 bases). The CDR3 has 14 residues. Germline V gene data show CDR1 as MGHRA and CDR2 as YSYEKL. V was pared by 1 base and J by 4 bases, with 10 bases between.

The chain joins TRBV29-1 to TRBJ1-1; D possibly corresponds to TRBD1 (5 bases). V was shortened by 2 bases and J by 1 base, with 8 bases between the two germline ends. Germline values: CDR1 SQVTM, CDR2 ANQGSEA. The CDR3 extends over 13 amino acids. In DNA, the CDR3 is TGCAGCGTTGAAAAAACAGGGAACACTGAAGCTTTCTTT. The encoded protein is CSVEKTGNTEAFF. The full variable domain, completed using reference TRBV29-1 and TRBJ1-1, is SAVISQKPSRDICQRGTSLTIQCQVDSQVTMMFWYRQQPGQSLTLIATANQGSEATYESGFVIDKFPISRPNLTFSTLTVSNMSPEDSSIYLCSVEKTGNTEAFFGQGTRLTVV.

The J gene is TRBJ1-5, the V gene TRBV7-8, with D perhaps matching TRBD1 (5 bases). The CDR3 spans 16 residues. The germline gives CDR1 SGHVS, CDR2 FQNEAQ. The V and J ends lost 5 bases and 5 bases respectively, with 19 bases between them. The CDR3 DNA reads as TGTGCCAGCAGCCCCAGGGAAGTGGTCGTCTATCAGCCCCAGCATTTT. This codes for CASSPREVVVYQPQHF.

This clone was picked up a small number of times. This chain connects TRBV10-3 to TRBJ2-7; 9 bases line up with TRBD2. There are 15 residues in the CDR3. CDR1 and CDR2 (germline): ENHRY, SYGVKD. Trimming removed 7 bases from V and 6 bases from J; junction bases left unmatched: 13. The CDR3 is CAINIAGATLAEQYF. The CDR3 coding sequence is TGTGCCATCAACATAGCGGGGGCAACATTGGCCGAGCAGTACTTC.

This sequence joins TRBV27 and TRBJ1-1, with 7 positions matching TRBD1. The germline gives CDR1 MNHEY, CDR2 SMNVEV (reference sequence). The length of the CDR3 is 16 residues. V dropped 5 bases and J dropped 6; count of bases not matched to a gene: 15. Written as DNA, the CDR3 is TGTGCCAGCAGTCCGGGTAGGACAGGAGGGAGCGCTGAAGCTTTCTTT. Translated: CASSPGRTGGSAEAFF.

CDR3 in DNA: TGTGCCAGCAGTGGCTCCTATCCTGAAGCTTTCTTT. Amino acid sequence: CASSGSYPEAFF. The chain is built from TRBV6-5 and TRBJ1-1; D ambiguous. Trimming stripped 5 bases from V and 6 bases from J, with 10 bases between. The CDR3 is 12 residues long. The germline V gene encodes CDR1 MNHEY and CDR2 SVGAGI.

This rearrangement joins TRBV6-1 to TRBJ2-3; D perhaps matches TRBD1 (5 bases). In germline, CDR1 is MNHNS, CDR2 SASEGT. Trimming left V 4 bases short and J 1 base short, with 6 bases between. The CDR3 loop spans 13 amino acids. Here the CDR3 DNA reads TGTGCCAGCAGTGGACAGCGCACAGATACGCAGTATTTT. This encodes CASSGQRTDTQYF.

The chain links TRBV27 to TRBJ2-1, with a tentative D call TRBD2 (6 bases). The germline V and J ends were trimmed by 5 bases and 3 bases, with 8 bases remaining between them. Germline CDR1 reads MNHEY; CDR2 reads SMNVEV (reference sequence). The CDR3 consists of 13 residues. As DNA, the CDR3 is TGTGCCAGCAGTATGGGACTCTACAATGAGCAGTTCTTC. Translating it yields CASSMGLYNEQFF.

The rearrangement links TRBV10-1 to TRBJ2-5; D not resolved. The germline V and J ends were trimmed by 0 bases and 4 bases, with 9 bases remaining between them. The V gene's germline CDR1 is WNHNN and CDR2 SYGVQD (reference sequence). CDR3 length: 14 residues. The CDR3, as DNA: TGCGCCAGCAGTGAGTCGGGCGGCGCAGAGACCCAGTACTTC. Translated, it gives CASSESGGAETQYF.

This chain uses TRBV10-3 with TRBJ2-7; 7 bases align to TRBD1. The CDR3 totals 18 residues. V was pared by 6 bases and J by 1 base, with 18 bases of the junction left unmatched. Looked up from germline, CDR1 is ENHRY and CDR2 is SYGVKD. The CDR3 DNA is TGTGCCATCAGCCGGACAGGTGGACCCTCAAAGCTATCCTACGAGCAGTACTTC. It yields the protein CAISRTGGPSKLSYEQYF.

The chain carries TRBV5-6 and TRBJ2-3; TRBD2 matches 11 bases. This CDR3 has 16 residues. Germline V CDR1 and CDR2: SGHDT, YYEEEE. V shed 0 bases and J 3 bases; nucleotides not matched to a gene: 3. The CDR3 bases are TGTGCCAGCAGCTTGGTAGCGGGGGGGCGGACAGATACGCAGTATTTT. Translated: CASSLVAGGRTDTQYF.

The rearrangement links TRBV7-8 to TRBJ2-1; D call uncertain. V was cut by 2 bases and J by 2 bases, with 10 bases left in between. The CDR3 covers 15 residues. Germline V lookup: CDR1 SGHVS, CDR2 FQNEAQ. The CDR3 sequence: CASSLRLVTYNEQFF. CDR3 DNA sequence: TGTGCCAGCAGCTTACGGCTAGTAACCTACAATGAGCAGTTCTTC.

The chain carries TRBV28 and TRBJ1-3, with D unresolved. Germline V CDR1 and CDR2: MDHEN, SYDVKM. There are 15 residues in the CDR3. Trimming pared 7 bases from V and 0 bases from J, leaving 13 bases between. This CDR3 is CASKEGGSSGNTIYF. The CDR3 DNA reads TGTGCCAGCAAGGAAGGAGGGTCCTCTGGAAACACCATATATTTT.

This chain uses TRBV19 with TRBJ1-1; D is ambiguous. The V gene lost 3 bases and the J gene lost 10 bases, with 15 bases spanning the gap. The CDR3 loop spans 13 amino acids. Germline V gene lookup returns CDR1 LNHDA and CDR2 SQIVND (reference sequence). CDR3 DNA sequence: TGTGCCAGTAGTATCCCGGGTTCCGTGGGAGCTTTCTTT. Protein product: CASSIPGSVGAFF. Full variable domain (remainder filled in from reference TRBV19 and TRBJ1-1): DGGITQSPKYLFRKEGQNVTLSCEQNLNHDAMYWYRQDPGQGLRLIYYSQIVNDFQKGDIAEGYSVSREKKESFPLTVTSAQKNPTAFYLCASSIPGSVGAFFGQGTRLTVV.

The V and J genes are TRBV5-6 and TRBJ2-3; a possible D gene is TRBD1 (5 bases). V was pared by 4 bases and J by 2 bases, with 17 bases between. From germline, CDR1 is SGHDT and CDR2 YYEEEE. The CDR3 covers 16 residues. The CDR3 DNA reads TGTGCCAGCAGCAAACGATCGGCAGGGTACACAGATACGCAGTATTTT. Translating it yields CASSKRSAGYTDTQYF.

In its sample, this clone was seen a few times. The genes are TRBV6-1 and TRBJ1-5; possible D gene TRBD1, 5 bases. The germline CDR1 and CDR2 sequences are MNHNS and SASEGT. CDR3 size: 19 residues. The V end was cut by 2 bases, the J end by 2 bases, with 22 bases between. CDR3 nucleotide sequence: TGTGCCAGCAGTGAACCGGATGGGAGGGGCAGACGCGGCAATCAGCCCCAGCATTTT. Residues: CASSEPDGRGRRGNQPQHF.

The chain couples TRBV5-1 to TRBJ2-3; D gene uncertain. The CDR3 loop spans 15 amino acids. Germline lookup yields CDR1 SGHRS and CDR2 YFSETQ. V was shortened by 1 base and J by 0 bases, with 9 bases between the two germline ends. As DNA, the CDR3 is TGCGCCAGCAGCTTGAAGGCAGATAGCACAGATACGCAGTATTTT. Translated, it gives CASSLKADSTDTQYF.

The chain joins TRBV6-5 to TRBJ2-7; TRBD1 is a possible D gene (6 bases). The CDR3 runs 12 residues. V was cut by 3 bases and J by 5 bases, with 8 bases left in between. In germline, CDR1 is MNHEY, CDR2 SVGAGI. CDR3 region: CASSYRTDEQYF. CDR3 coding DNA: TGTGCCAGCAGTTATCGGACAGACGAGCAGTACTTC.